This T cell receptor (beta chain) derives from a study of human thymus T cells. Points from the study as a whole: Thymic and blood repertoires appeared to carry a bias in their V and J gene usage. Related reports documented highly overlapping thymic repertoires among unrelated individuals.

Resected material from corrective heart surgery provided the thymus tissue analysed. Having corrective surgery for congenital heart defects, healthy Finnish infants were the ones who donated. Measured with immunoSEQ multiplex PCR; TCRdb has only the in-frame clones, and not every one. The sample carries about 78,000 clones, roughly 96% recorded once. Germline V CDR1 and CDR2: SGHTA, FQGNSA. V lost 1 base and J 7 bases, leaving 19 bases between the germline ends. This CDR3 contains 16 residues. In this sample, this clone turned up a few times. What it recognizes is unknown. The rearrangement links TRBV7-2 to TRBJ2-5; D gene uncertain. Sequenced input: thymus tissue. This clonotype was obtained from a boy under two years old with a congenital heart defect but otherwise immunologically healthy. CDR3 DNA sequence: TGTGCCAGCAGCTTAGGTCGCTGGGCCCCCGAGGTGACCCAGTACTTC. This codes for CASSLGRWAPEVTQYF.